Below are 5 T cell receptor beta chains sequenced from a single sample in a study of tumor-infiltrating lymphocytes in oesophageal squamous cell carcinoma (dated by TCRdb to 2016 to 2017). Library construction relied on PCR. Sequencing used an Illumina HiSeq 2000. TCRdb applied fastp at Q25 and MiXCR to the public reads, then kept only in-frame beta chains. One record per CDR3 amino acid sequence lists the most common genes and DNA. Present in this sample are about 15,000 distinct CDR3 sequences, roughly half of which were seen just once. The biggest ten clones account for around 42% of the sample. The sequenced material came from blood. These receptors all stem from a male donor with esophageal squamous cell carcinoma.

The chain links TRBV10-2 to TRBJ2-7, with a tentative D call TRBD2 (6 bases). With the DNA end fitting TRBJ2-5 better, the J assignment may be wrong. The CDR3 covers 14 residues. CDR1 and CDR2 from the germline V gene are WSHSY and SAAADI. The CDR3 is CASRDYSVQETQYF. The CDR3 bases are TGCGCCAGCAGGGACTACTCCGTTCAAGAGACCCAGTACTTC.

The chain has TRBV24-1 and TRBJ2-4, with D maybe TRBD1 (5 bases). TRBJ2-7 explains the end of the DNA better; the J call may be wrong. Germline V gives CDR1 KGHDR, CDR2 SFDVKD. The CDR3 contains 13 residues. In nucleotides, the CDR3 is TGTGCCACCAGTCCCCCGCAGGGCTACGAGCAGTACTTC. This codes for CATSPPQGYEQYF.

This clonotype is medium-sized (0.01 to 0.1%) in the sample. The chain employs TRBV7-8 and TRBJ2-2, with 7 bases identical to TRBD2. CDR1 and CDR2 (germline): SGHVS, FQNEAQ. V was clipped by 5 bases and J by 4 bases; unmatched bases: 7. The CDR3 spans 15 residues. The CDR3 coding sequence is TGTGCCAGCAGCCGCCTACTAGCGATCACCGGGGAGCTGTTTTTT. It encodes CASSRLLAITGELFF.

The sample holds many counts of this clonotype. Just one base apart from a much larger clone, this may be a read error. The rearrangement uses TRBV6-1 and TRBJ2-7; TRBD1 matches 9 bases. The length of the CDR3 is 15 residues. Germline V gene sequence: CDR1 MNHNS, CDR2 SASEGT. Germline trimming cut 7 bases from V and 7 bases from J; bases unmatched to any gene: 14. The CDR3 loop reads CASTPDRGVGNEQYF. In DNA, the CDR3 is TGTGCCAGCACTCCGGACAGGGGTGTGGGCAATGAGCAGTACTTC.

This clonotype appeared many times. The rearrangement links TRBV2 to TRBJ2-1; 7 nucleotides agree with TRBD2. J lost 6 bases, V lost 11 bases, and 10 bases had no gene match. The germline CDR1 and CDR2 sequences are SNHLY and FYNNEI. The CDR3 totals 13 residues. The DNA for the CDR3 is TGTGCCGCAGGTGTTAGCGGGCCCAATGAGCAGTTCTTC. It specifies CAAGVSGPNEQFF.